This TCR beta chain was sequenced in a study of cytomegalovirus exposure and HLA in healthy donors. Findings and limits, study-wide: Accurate HLA-A and HLA-B prediction from TCR beta sequences was reported for most subjects. Cytomegalovirus association was listed for around 170 TCR beta chains. A later analysis showed TCR association rates differing by HLA locus, peaking at DRB1 and lowest at HLA-C.

For this clone: Its antigen is unknown.

Germline V gene sequence: CDR1 SGHRS, CDR2 YFSETQ. Losses at the gene ends were 5 bases for V and 6 bases for J; bases not matched to a gene: 8. The CDR3 totals 14 residues. The PCR employed 60 Vbeta primers together with 13 Jbeta primers. The protocol was immunoSEQ multiplex PCR, while the TCRdb copy is restricted to in-frame clones and leaves out a portion. This sample has 100,000 to 150,000 clones, with 70% to 90% found just once. This TCR was sampled from a boy younger than 18 in good health and CMV-seronegative. This chain joins TRBV5-1 and TRBJ1-1; 9 nucleotides agree with TRBD1. The sample consisted of PBMCs. The CDR3 here is CASRSGTGSAEAFF. CDR3 DNA: TGCGCCAGCAGGAGTGGGACAGGGAGTGCTGAAGCTTTCTTT.